The 23 T cell receptor beta chains given below trace back to one sample, sequenced in a study of cytomegalovirus exposure and HLA in healthy donors. PCR used 60 Vbeta primers and 13 Jbeta primers. Profiled with immunoSEQ multiplex PCR; TCRdb holds only in-frame clones, not every one. The table has around 150,000 clones, roughly 80% seen once. Source material: PBMCs. These receptor sequences come from a human donor in good health.

This chain connects TRBV7-7 to TRBJ2-7; 10 bases fit TRBD1. J lost 6 bases, V lost 5 bases, and 4 bases had no gene match. The CDR3 runs 13 residues. In germline, CDR1 is SSHAT, CDR2 FNYEAQ (reference sequence). The DNA of the CDR3 is TGTGCCAGCAGCGCAGGACAGGGGGGCGAGCAGTACTTC. Its protein product is CASSAGQGGEQYF.

The V gene is TRBV5-5, the J gene TRBJ1-5; 11 nucleotides line up with TRBD1. Germline values: CDR1 SGHKS, CDR2 YYEKEE (reference sequence). The CDR3 length is 17 residues. The junction had 7 bases not matched to a gene; V was cut back by 1 base and J by 4 bases. CDR3 protein: CASSLSLGTGGNQPQHF. The CDR3 DNA sequence: TGTGCCAGCAGCTTGTCCTTGGGGACAGGGGGTAATCAGCCCCAGCATTTT.

V is TRBV6-6 and J is TRBJ2-2; D unclear. Germline CDR1 reads MNHNY; CDR2 reads SVGAGI (reference sequence). The CDR3 is made up of 11 amino acids. V shed 7 bases and J shed 6 bases, with 6 bases lying between them. Here the CDR3 reads CASTFSGELFF. CDR3 DNA: TGTGCCAGCACATTTTCCGGGGAGCTGTTTTTT.

The V gene is TRBV5-1, the J gene TRBJ2-2, with 8 bases fitting TRBD2. The CDR3 runs to 16 residues. Trimming removed 4 bases from V and 0 bases from J; junction bases left unmatched: 5. CDR1 is SGHRS and CDR2 is YFSETQ in the germline V gene. CDR3 residues: CASSPLAEPNTGELFF. The CDR3, as DNA: TGCGCCAGCAGCCCACTAGCGGAGCCGAACACCGGGGAGCTGTTTTTT. The complete variable domain, with remaining parts taken from reference TRBV5-1 and TRBJ2-2, reads KAGVTQTPRYLIKTRGQQVTLSCSPISGHRSVSWYQQTPGQGLQFLFEYFSETQRNKGNFPGRFSGRQFSNSRSEMNVSTLELGDSALYLCASSPLAEPNTGELFFGEGSRLTVL.

This rearrangement joins TRBV7-8 to TRBJ2-2, with 7 nucleotides matching TRBD1. Germline V gene data show CDR1 as SGHVS and CDR2 as FQNEAQ. The V segment lost 4 bases and the J segment 3 bases; nucleotides outside the gene matches: 5. This CDR3 region has 15 residues. The CDR3 sequence is CASSSGTVDTGELFF. The CDR3 nucleotides are TGTGCCAGCAGCTCAGGGACAGTAGACACCGGGGAGCTGTTTTTT.

The rearrangement uses TRBV6-5 and TRBJ1-1; TRBD1 matches 9 bases. V shed 7 bases and J 6 bases; nucleotides not matched to a gene: 6. Germline assignment: CDR1 MNHEY and CDR2 SVGAGI. This CDR3 is built from 13 residues. This chain's CDR3 is CASTRGTGSEAFF. Here the CDR3 DNA reads TGTGCCAGCACACGCGGGACAGGGTCTGAAGCTTTCTTT.

There are a few counts of this clone. The genes are TRBV28 and TRBJ2-7; TRBD2 matches at 11 bases. The CDR3 runs 15 residues. V was pared by 7 bases and J by 2 bases, with 7 bases of the junction left unmatched. Germline CDR1 is MDHEN and CDR2 is SYDVKM. CDR3 nucleotides: TGTGCCAGCACCTACGTGGGACTAGCGGCCTACGAGCAGTACTTC. Its translation: CASTYVGLAAYEQYF.

CDR3 DNA: TGTGCCAGCAGCCCGGGACTAGCGGGGGGCGCAGATACGCAGTATTTT. Translation gives CASSPGLAGGADTQYF. The rearrangement links TRBV4-2 to TRBJ2-3, with 15 bases identical to TRBD2. Germline lookup yields CDR1 LGHNA and CDR2 YNFKEQ. The CDR3 consists of 16 residues. V lost 4 bases to trimming and J lost 4 bases; unmatched junction nucleotides: 3.

V and J are TRBV2 and TRBJ2-3; D is unresolved. V was trimmed by 7 bases and J by 2 bases, leaving 10 bases between them. The CDR3 is made up of 13 amino acids. Germline values: CDR1 SNHLY, CDR2 FYNNEI. CDR3: CASTALDTDTQYF. The CDR3 DNA follows: TGTGCCAGCACCGCTCTAGACACAGATACGCAGTATTTT. Full variable domain (missing parts from reference TRBV2 and TRBJ2-3): EPEVTQTPSHQVTQMGQEVILRCVPISNHLYFYWYRQILGQKVEFLVSFYNNEISEKSEIFDDQFSVERPDGSNFTLKIRSTKLEDSAMYFCASTALDTDTQYFGPGTRLTVL.

This clone was seen just once. The chain employs TRBV7-9 and TRBJ2-5; 9 bases agree with TRBD2. The CDR3 length is 16 residues. V lost 5 bases and J lost 2; bases outside the gene matches: 9. Looked up from germline, CDR1 is SEHNR and CDR2 is FQNEAQ (reference sequence). CDR3 loop: CASSPLAGALQETQYF. CDR3 sequence (DNA): TGTGCCAGCAGCCCTTTAGCGGGGGCATTACAAGAGACCCAGTACTTC.

The chain joins TRBV4-2 to TRBJ1-2; 8 nucleotides match TRBD1. From germline, CDR1 is LGHNA and CDR2 YNFKEQ. V dropped 4 bases and J dropped 6; count of bases not matched to a gene: 4. The CDR3 consists of 13 residues. CDR3 coding DNA: TGTGCCAGCAGCCCCGCAGGGGGCCATGGCTACACCTTC. It yields the protein CASSPAGGHGYTF.

V is TRBV28 and J is TRBJ2-7, with 7 bases aligning to TRBD1. V gave up 6 bases and J gave up 4 bases; unmatched junction bases: 9. Germline CDR1 and CDR2: MDHEN and SYDVKM. This CDR3 region has 14 residues. CDR3 DNA: TGTGCCAGCAGCGGGGACAGCAAAATTTACGAGCAGTACTTC. It is translated as CASSGDSKIYEQYF.

About this clone itself: Different DNA sequences within this sample yield the same CDR3. The genes are TRBV4-3 and TRBJ1-1; D uncertain. Germline values: CDR1 LGHNA, CDR2 YSLEER. V was clipped by 0 bases and J by 3 bases, with 5 bases between them. This CDR3 has 13 amino acids. The CDR3: CASSQDRDTEAFF. CDR3 nucleotides: TGCGCCAGCAGCCAAGATCGCGACACTGAAGCTTTCTTT.

This clone was seen a handful of times. The V call is TRBV7-6, the J call TRBJ2-3, with a possible D match to TRBD2 (5 bases). Germline V CDR1 and CDR2: SGHVS, FNYEAQ. Trimming stripped 10 bases from V and 3 bases from J, with 14 bases between. This CDR3 has 13 amino acids. The chain's CDR3 is CATRRGKTDTQYF. The CDR3 DNA follows: TGTGCCACCCGCCGGGGAAAGACAGATACGCAGTATTTT.

V and J are TRBV9 and TRBJ1-1; 8 positions match TRBD1. V shed 0 bases, J shed 0 bases, and the junction held 7 bases outside the gene matches. This CDR3 is 17 amino acids long. Looked up from germline, CDR1 is SGDLS and CDR2 is YYNGEE. The CDR3 reads CASSVDGTGGMNTEAFF. The CDR3 DNA sequence: TGTGCCAGCAGCGTAGATGGGACAGGCGGTATGAACACTGAAGCTTTCTTT. The full variable domain, rest sourced from reference TRBV9 and TRBJ1-1, is DSGVTQTPKHLITATGQRVTLRCSPRSGDLSVYWYQQSLDQGLQFLIQYYNGEERAKGNILERFSAQQFPDLHSELNLSSLELGDSALYFCASSVDGTGGMNTEAFFGQGTRLTVV.

The chain combines TRBV6-1 with TRBJ2-5; 9 bases map to TRBD2. Germline V lookup: CDR1 MNHNS, CDR2 SASEGT. The CDR3 loop spans 15 amino acids. Germline trimming cut 5 bases from V and 2 bases from J; bases unmatched to any gene: 6. The CDR3 spells CASSPIAGEQETQYF. The CDR3 DNA reads as TGTGCCAGCAGTCCCATAGCGGGGGAGCAAGAGACCCAGTACTTC.

The CDR3 region is CASRTVEGGEAFF. CDR3 coding DNA: TGTGCAAGTCGCACGGTCGAGGGAGGTGAAGCTTTCTTT. This sequence joins TRBV12-2 and TRBJ1-1. TRBV12-2 is annotated as a pseudogene. The CDR3 consists of 13 residues.

The chain is built from TRBV13 and TRBJ1-4; a possible D gene is TRBD1 (5 bases). V dropped 5 bases and J dropped 1 base, with 17 bases sitting between them. Germline V gives CDR1 PRHDT, CDR2 FYEKMQ (reference sequence). The CDR3 length is 17 residues. The CDR3 DNA follows: TGTGCCAGCAGCGAAAGGGGCCAAAGACAAACTAATGAAAAACTGTTTTTT. It specifies CASSERGQRQTNEKLFF.

The gene calls are TRBV6-6 and TRBJ1-2; TRBD1 matches 7 bases. The CDR3 spans 15 residues. V was pared by 5 bases and J by 4 bases, with 10 bases of the junction left unmatched. Germline CDR1 and CDR2: MNHNY and SVGAGI (reference sequence). The CDR3 protein is CASSPAGTELYGYTF. The CDR3, as DNA: TGTGCCAGCAGTCCGGCCGGGACAGAGCTCTATGGCTACACCTTC.

V is TRBV29-1 and J is TRBJ1-1; D call uncertain. The V gene's germline CDR1 is SQVTM and CDR2 ANQGSEA. This CDR3 is built from 13 residues. Trimming left V 1 base short and J 0 bases short, with 6 bases between. This CDR3 reads CSVEGRMNTEAFF. DNA for the CDR3: TGCAGCGTTGAAGGCAGGATGAACACTGAAGCTTTCTTT.

The rearrangement links TRBV6-5 to TRBJ1-3; TRBD1 agrees at 10 bases. The end of the DNA is better explained by TRBJ2-2, so the J call may be wrong. The CDR3 runs 16 residues. CDR1 MNHEY and CDR2 SVGAGI come from the germline V gene. CDR3 loop: CASSFLPGQGTGELFF. In nucleotides, the CDR3 is TGTGCCAGCAGTTTCTTACCGGGACAGGGGACCGGGGAGCTGTTTTTT.

This clone was counted only a few times. This sequence joins TRBV7-2 and TRBJ1-2; a weak D match, TRBD1 (5 bases). CDR3 length equals 12 residues. The germline CDR1 and CDR2 sequences are SGHTA and FQGNSA. Deletions cut 3 bases from V and 5 bases from J, with 7 bases between. The CDR3 loop is CASSLGGYGYTF. The CDR3, as DNA: TGTGCCAGCAGCTTGGGGGGATATGGCTACACCTTC.

As regards this clone: The same CDR3 can be traced to other DNA sequences in this sample. V is TRBV10-1 and J is TRBJ2-5, with D perhaps TRBD1 (7 bases). This CDR3 is built from 15 residues. Germline V gene data show CDR1 as WNHNN and CDR2 as SYGVQD (reference sequence). The V end lost 6 bases, the J end lost 2 bases, and 16 bases lay between the germline ends. The CDR3 is CASRTPQGGQETQYF. The CDR3 DNA reads as TGCGCCAGCAGGACCCCCCAGGGGGGACAAGAGACCCAGTACTTC.